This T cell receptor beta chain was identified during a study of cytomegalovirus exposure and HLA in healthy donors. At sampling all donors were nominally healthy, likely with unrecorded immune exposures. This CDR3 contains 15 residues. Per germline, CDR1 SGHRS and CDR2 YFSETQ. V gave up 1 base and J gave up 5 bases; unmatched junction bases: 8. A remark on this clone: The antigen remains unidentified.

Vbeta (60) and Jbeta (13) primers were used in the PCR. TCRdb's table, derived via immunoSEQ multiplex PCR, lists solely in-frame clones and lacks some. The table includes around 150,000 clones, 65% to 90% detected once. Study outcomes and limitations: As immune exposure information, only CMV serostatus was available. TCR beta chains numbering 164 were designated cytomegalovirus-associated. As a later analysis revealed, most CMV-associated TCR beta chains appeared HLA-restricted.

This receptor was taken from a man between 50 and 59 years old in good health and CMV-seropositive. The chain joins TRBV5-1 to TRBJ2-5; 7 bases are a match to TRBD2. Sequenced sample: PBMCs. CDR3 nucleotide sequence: TGCGCCAGCAGCTTGACGGGGGGACGGGGGGAGACCCAGTACTTC. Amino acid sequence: CASSLTGGRGETQYF. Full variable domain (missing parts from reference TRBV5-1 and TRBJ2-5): KAGVTQTPRYLIKTRGQQVTLSCSPISGHRSVSWYQQTPGQGLQFLFEYFSETQRNKGNFPGRFSGRQFSNSRSEMNVSTLELGDSALYLCASSLTGGRGETQYFGPGTRLLVL.